The 26 T cell receptor beta chains listed next were all sequenced from one sample in a study of T-cell reconstitution after alpha-beta-depleted transplantation in children. Unique molecular identifiers were used to barcode this TCRbeta library. TCRdb redid the calling of the PCR reads with MiXCR, one entry per CDR3 protein. The repertoire includes roughly 200,000 distinct CDR3 sequences, about 6.3% of them detected once, and around 3% sits in the top ten. The sample consisted of PBMCs from the stem cell graft donor, taken from the stem cell graft. These receptor sequences come from a human donor who donated a stem cell graft to a child with Wiskott-Aldrich syndrome.

This clonotype showed up many times. The chain employs TRBV7-2 and TRBJ1-1; unclear D gene. The CDR3 sequence is 14 residues long. Germline V lookup: CDR1 SGHTA, CDR2 FQGNSA. Trimming took 5 bases from V and 3 from J, leaving 13 bases between them. The CDR3 loop is CASSPSNRDTEAFF. In DNA form, the CDR3 reads TGTGCCAGCAGCCCATCCAACAGAGACACTGAAGCTTTCTTT.

This clonotype appeared many times. The CDR3 DNA follows: TGTGCCAGCAGTTTTCTTGGGCGGGCCGGGGAGCTGTTTTTT. Amino acids: CASSFLGRAGELFF. This chain joins TRBV12-3 or TRBV12-4 and TRBJ2-2; possibly TRBD2 for D (5 bases). Trimming shortened V by 3 bases and J by 6 bases, and 11 bases separated the two germline ends. CDR3 length: 14 residues.

This clonotype was observed many times. The V call is TRBV12-3 or TRBV12-4, the J call TRBJ2-2; 7 bases are a match to TRBD2. J lost 6 bases, V lost 5 bases, and 9 bases had no gene match. The CDR3 length is 15 residues. CDR3 coding DNA: TGTGCCAGCAGTCCCAGCGGGAAGTATTCCGGGGAGCTGTTTTTT. This codes for CASSPSGKYSGELFF.

Remarks on this clonotype: Its ends do not fully match the called genes, so a read error is possible. This chain connects TRBV7-2 to TRBJ2-7; D might be TRBD1 or TRBD2, each matching 5 bases. The CDR3 runs 15 residues. Germline assignment: CDR1 SGHTA and CDR2 FQGNSA. The CDR3 region is CASSLAADKGYEQYF. CDR3 nucleotide sequence: TGTGCCAGCAGCCTAGCTGCGGACAAGGGCTACGAGCAGTACTTC.

Ten or more counts support this clonotype. This chain uses TRBV4-1 with TRBJ2-3, with D possibly being TRBD1 (5 bases). This CDR3 spans 13 amino acids. Looked up from germline, CDR1 is MGHRA and CDR2 is YSYEKL. V shed 0 bases and J shed 6 bases, with 7 bases lying between them. The CDR3 coding sequence is TGCGCCAGCAGCCAAGAAGGGGCGGATACGCAGTATTTT. Translation gives CASSQEGADTQYF.

The chain couples TRBV6-6 to TRBJ2-5; either TRBD1 or TRBD2 may fit D (5 bases each). The CDR3 covers 13 residues. Trimming removed 8 bases at V and 7 bases at J, with 17 bases between. CDR1 is MNHNY and CDR2 is SVGAGI in the germline V gene (reference sequence). CDR3: CASGMGEPRTQYF. The DNA for the CDR3 is TGTGCCAGCGGGATGGGGGAGCCGAGGACCCAGTACTTC.

This sequence joins TRBV7-9 and TRBJ2-5; weak D call: TRBD2 (6 bases). CDR3 length: 15 amino acids. Germline values: CDR1 SEHNR, CDR2 FQNEAQ (reference sequence). V gave up 5 bases and J gave up 4 bases, with 17 bases separating them. The CDR3 DNA reads as TGTGCCAGCAGCCGTAGCGGCCTCATAGGAGAGACCCAGTACTTC. Protein: CASSRSGLIGETQYF.

The rearrangement joins TRBV12-3 or TRBV12-4 to TRBJ2-1; a possible D gene is TRBD2 (7 bases). CDR3 length equals 12 residues. With 2 bases removed from V and 14 bases from J, the gap between germline ends came to 13 bases. The CDR3 here is CASSLWGGLEFF. CDR3 nucleotides: TGTGCCAGCAGTTTATGGGGGGGCCTAGAGTTCTTC.

This clonotype was counted at least ten times. The rearrangement links TRBV5-1 to TRBJ2-1; no clear D gene. The germline V gene has CDR1 SGHRS and CDR2 YFSETQ. The ends were cut back, 1 base at V and 9 bases at J, with 8 bases in the middle. This CDR3 is 12 amino acids long. CDR3 DNA sequence: TGCGCCAGCAGCTTGAGTGGGATTGAGCAGTTCTTC. Residues: CASSLSGIEQFF.

The table lists this clonotype with many counts. The chain combines TRBV12-3 or TRBV12-4 with TRBJ1-2; TRBD1 agrees at 9 bases. The CDR3 consists of 14 residues. After removal of 7 bases from V and 4 bases from J, the junction contained 7 bases not matched to a gene. As DNA, the CDR3 is TGTGCCAGCACCGAGGGACAGGGCGCCTATGGCTACACCTTC. Translation: CASTEGQGAYGYTF.

This clonotype has a count of ten or more. V and J are TRBV29-1 and TRBJ2-1, with a possible D match to TRBD2 (5 bases). This CDR3 is built from 14 residues. Germline V gene lookup returns CDR1 SQVTM and CDR2 ANQGSEA. V was shortened by 7 bases and J by 6 bases, with 19 bases between the two germline ends. The CDR3 loop reads CSGRRWGELNEQFF. CDR3 bases: TGCAGCGGCCGGAGGTGGGGAGAGCTCAATGAGCAGTTCTTC.

This clonotype occurred a few times. The J gene is TRBJ1-2, the V gene TRBV3-1; 11 bases are shared with TRBD1. The germline V gene encodes CDR1 LGHDT and CDR2 YNNKEL (reference sequence). The CDR3 consists of 16 residues. V shed 1 base, J shed 4 bases, and the junction held 5 bases outside the gene matches. The CDR3 nucleotides are TGTGCCAGCAGCCAAGGTCGGACAGGGGGCGTCTATGGCTACACCTTC. Amino acids: CASSQGRTGGVYGYTF. Filled out from reference TRBV3-1 and TRBJ1-2, the complete variable domain reads DTAVSQTPKYLVTQMGNDKSIKCEQNLGHDTMYWYKQDSKKFLKIMFSYNNKELIINETVPNRFSPKSPDKAHLNLHINSLELGDSAVYFCASSQGRTGGVYGYTFGSGTRLTVV.

This clonotype was seen ten or more times. This chain uses TRBV29-1 with TRBJ1-2, with D perhaps TRBD1 (5 bases). Trimming pared 5 bases from V and 5 bases from J, leaving 12 bases between. The CDR3 sequence is 12 residues long. CDR1 and CDR2 (germline): SQVTM, ANQGSEA. In nucleotides, the CDR3 is TGCAGCGTTACCAGGGATCCGTATGGCTACACCTTC. Its translation: CSVTRDPYGYTF.

This clonotype appeared many times. The rearrangement joins TRBV6-2 or TRBV6-3 to TRBJ2-3, with unresolved D. The CDR3 consists of 12 residues. Trimming took 0 bases from V and 4 from J, leaving 2 bases between them. Germline V gene sequence: CDR1 MNHEY, CDR2 SVGEGT. CDR3 residues: CASSYSPDTQYF. CDR3 nucleotides: TGTGCCAGCAGTTACTCGCCAGATACGCAGTATTTT.

This clonotype was seen at least ten times. The chain carries TRBV20-1 and TRBJ2-5; D is possibly TRBD2 (6 bases). This CDR3 has 11 amino acids. Germline-derived CDR1 and CDR2 are DFQATT and SNEGSKA (reference sequence). Here the CDR3 reads CGTVGGKTQYF. DNA of the CDR3: TGCGGGACGGTCGGGGGAAAGACCCAGTACTTC.

This clonotype was counted many times. V usage is TRBV18 and J usage is TRBJ1-1, with 7 positions matching TRBD1. Germline V gives CDR1 KGHSH, CDR2 LQKENI. The CDR3 has 14 amino acids. Unmatched junction bases numbered 2, after V lost 3 bases and J lost 1 base. As DNA, the CDR3 is TGTGCCAGCTCACCGGGACAGAAGAACACTGAAGCTTTCTTT. This codes for CASSPGQKNTEAFF.

This clonotype was detected many times. V usage is TRBV12-3 or TRBV12-4 and J usage is TRBJ2-3; D is unresolved. This CDR3 has 14 amino acids. Deletions cut 6 bases from V and 0 bases from J, with 10 bases between. The CDR3: CASRWTVSTDTQYF. Written as DNA, the CDR3 is TGTGCCAGCAGATGGACCGTGAGCACAGATACGCAGTATTTT.

This clonotype was detected ten times or more. The gene calls are TRBV7-9 and TRBJ2-1; D not resolved. Germline V CDR1 and CDR2: SEHNR, FQNEAQ (reference sequence). Trimming stripped 5 bases from V and 6 bases from J, with 20 bases between. The CDR3 totals 16 residues. CDR3: CASSPPGFGFPNEQFF. The CDR3 DNA is TGTGCCAGCAGCCCCCCTGGTTTCGGGTTTCCCAATGAGCAGTTCTTC.

In this sample, this clonotype turned up many times. The chain carries TRBV29-1 and TRBJ2-7, with D possibly called TRBD1 or TRBD2 (6 bases each). In germline, CDR1 is SQVTM, CDR2 ANQGSEA. Trimming left V 0 bases short and J 4 bases short, with 16 bases between. The CDR3 is 15 amino acids. CDR3 DNA: TGCAGCGTTGAAGATTCGAAACAGGGAGGTTACGAGCAGTACTTC. The encoded protein is CSVEDSKQGGYEQYF.

This clonotype was recorded a few times. CDR3 amino acids: CAWSVLASSTDTQYF. CDR3 DNA sequence: TGTGCCTGGAGTGTACTAGCGTCTAGCACAGATACGCAGTATTTT. This chain joins TRBV30 and TRBJ2-3; 7 positions match TRBD2. CDR1 GTSNPN and CDR2 SVGIG come from the germline V gene (reference sequence). J was trimmed by 0 bases and V by 0 bases; bases with no gene match: 3. This CDR3 is built from 15 residues.

This clonotype was observed at least ten times. The chain joins TRBV12-3 or TRBV12-4 to TRBJ2-7; 9 bases fit TRBD1. The length of the CDR3 is 14 residues. J lost 0 bases, V lost 5 bases, and 2 bases had no gene match. The CDR3 sequence: CASSRQGVSYEQYF. The CDR3 DNA follows: TGTGCCAGCAGTCGACAGGGGGTCTCCTACGAGCAGTACTTC.

The rearrangement joins TRBV30 to TRBJ2-7; 7 positions match TRBD1. Trimming took 5 bases from V and 0 from J; bases not matched to a gene: 7. This CDR3 has 14 amino acids. CDR1 and CDR2 from the germline V gene are GTSNPN and SVGIG (reference sequence). CDR3 in amino acids: CAWSEGGSSYEQYF. CDR3 nucleotide sequence: TGTGCCTGGTCCGAAGGGGGCAGCTCCTACGAGCAGTACTTC. The whole variable domain, filled in from reference TRBV30 and TRBJ2-7, reads SQTIHQWPATLVQPVGSPLSLECTVEGTSNPNLYWYRQAAGRGLQLLFYSVGIGQISSEVPQNLSASRPQDRQFILSSKKLLLSDSGFYLCAWSEGGSSYEQYFGPGTRLTVT.

This clonotype occurred many times. This chain connects TRBV5-1 to TRBJ2-5, with unresolved D. V was shortened by 2 bases and J by 0 bases, with 11 bases between the two germline ends. Germline V CDR1 and CDR2: SGHRS, YFSETQ. The CDR3 extends over 15 amino acids. CDR3 in amino acids: CASSFLVGHQETQYF. In nucleotides, the CDR3 is TGCGCCAGCAGCTTTTTAGTTGGACACCAAGAGACCCAGTACTTC. Using reference TRBV5-1 and TRBJ2-5 for the parts outside the CDR3, the full variable domain is KAGVTQTPRYLIKTRGQQVTLSCSPISGHRSVSWYQQTPGQGLQFLFEYFSETQRNKGNFPGRFSGRQFSNSRSEMNVSTLELGDSALYLCASSFLVGHQETQYFGPGTRLLVL.

This clonotype occurred many times. This chain connects TRBV24-1 to TRBJ2-1; D gene uncertain. In germline, CDR1 is KGHDR, CDR2 SFDVKD. V shed 4 bases and J shed 0 bases, with 0 bases lying between them. CDR3 length: 12 residues. The CDR3 DNA follows: TGTGCCACCAGTGACTCCTACAATGAGCAGTTCTTC. This translates into CATSDSYNEQFF.

The table lists this clonotype with a few counts. The chain employs TRBV9 and TRBJ1-3, with no clear D. The CDR3 runs 16 residues. The V gene lost 4 bases and the J gene lost 4 bases, with 18 bases spanning the gap. Germline V gene data show CDR1 as SGDLS and CDR2 as YYNGEE. CDR3: CASSSHEGLSGNTIYF. The CDR3, as DNA: TGTGCCAGCAGCTCCCACGAGGGTTTGTCGGGAAACACCATATATTTT.

This clonotype was recorded many times. V usage is TRBV4-3 and J usage is TRBJ2-2; D gene uncertain. This CDR3 comprises 14 residues. The germline V and J ends were trimmed by 4 bases and 0 bases, with 6 bases remaining between them. CDR1 and CDR2 (germline): LGHNA, YSLEER. DNA of the CDR3: TGCGCCAGCAGCCGGGCAGCGAACACCGGGGAGCTGTTTTTT. It encodes CASSRAANTGELFF.